This TCR beta chain was retrieved from a study of CXCR3-negative and CXCR3-positive naive CD8 T cells. Study-wide results and caveats: Diversity ran similarly high across both naive subsets but far lower in memory CD8+ cells. Compared with CXCR3-negative naive cells, CXCR3-positive naive cells showed more hydrophobic TRB CDR3s. Memory cells diverged, while naive CXCR3-positive and CXCR3-negative cells had similar TRBV-TRBJ usage.

Naive cells were sorted as CD45RO-, CCR7+, CD27+ and CD95-. Comment on this clonotype: Its antigen remains unknown.

With UMI labels, 5' RACE was used to prepare the TRB cDNA libraries. Reanalyzing the 5' RACE reads, TCRdb keeps one entry per CDR3 protein, without DNA. The sample has over 100,000 distinct CDR3 sequences. This CDR3 spans 14 amino acids. The germline V gene encodes CDR1 SGHRS and CDR2 YFSETQ. Specimen: naive CXCR3+ CD8+ T cells from blood. Noted subset: CD45RO-CCR7+CD27+CD95- naive CD8+ T cells expressing CXCR3 (TNR3+). The V and J genes are TRBV5-1 and TRBJ2-1; TCRdb outputs TRBD1, but without DNA this stays unchecked. The receptor was derived from a human donor in good health. Some clones in this sample may be carry-over from other donors' samples. The CDR3 reads CASSLNTVQGKVFF.